This T cell receptor beta chain was retrieved from a study of glioma-infiltrating T cells. Study overall: Samples included WHO grade II oligodendrogliomas or astrocytomas and initial-diagnosis grade IV glioblastomas.

Using RNA template, CDR3s of TCR alpha and beta were amplified with iRepertoire arm-PCR. For one-step reverse transcription and amplification, about 90-400 ng of tissue mRNA or PBMC total RNA was used. One entry per CDR3 protein results from TCRdb running MiXCR on the multiplex PCR reads. The sample carries around 350,000 distinct CDR3 sequences, about 40% recorded once. Study observations and caveats: A blood CDR3 motif signature was depleted in highly divergent patients. Non-neoplastic patients had below-expected tissue-blood divergence, while all gliomas exceeded expectation.

This CDR3 is 14 amino acids long. Trimming took 0 bases from V and 7 from J, leaving 12 bases between them. Germline V gene sequence: CDR1 SGHRS, CDR2 YFSETQ. This clonotype has only a few counts. Its antigen is unknown. Specimen: glioma tissue, nonneoplastic brain tissue, or PBMCs (not recorded which). The V and J genes are TRBV5-1 and TRBJ2-3; unclear D gene. This TCR derives from a human donor with low-grade glioma or glioblastoma, undergoing nonglioma brain surgery, or in good health (not recorded which). The CDR3 loop reads CASSLDQVAYTQYF. The CDR3 bases are TGCGCCAGCAGCTTGGATCAAGTTGCTTATACGCAGTATTTT. Complete variable domain (other parts from reference TRBV5-1 and TRBJ2-3): KAGVTQTPRYLIKTRGQQVTLSCSPISGHRSVSWYQQTPGQGLQFLFEYFSETQRNKGNFPGRFSGRQFSNSRSEMNVSTLELGDSALYLCASSLDQVAYTQYFGPGTRLTVL.